The clone carrying this TCR beta chain was detected ten times or more. The antigen remains undetermined. The beta constant-region primer was an equimolar mix of two oligonucleotides covering TRBC1 and TRBC2. TCRdb reprocessed the UMI-ligation and nested PCR reads via MiXCR and lists one record per CDR3 protein. This table has approximately 140,000 distinct CDR3 sequences, about 17% appearing once. The sample comes from a study of naive and memory T cell subsets. Study-level findings and limits: Especially in CD8 cells, naive repertoires contained a few larger clonotypes, possibly CD45RA-re-expressing memory cells.

The V gene end was trimmed by 1 base and the J gene end by 1 base; junction bases not matched to a gene: 6. This CDR3 comprises 16 residues. Germline V gene sequence: CDR1 DFQATT, CDR2 SNEGSKA (reference sequence). The V and J genes are TRBV20-1 and TRBJ2-5, with 10 bases identical to TRBD2. This sequence was found in a human donor in good health. Sequencing was carried out using naive CD4+ T cells from blood. CDR3 region: CSARGRASGGQETQYF. CDR3 DNA: TGCAGTGCTAGAGGGAGGGCTAGCGGGGGCCAAGAGACCCAGTACTTC.